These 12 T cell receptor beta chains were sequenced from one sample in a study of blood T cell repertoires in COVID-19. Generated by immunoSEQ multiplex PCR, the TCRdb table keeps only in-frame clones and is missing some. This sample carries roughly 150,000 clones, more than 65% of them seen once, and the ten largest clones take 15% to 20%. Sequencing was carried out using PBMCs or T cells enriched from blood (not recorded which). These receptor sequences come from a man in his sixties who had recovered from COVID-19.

The CDR3 loop is CATTSLEGGGQETQYF. CDR3 sequence (DNA): TGTGCCACCACCAGCTTAGAAGGGGGGGGTCAAGAGACCCAGTACTTC. The V and J genes are TRBV27 and TRBJ2-5, with D possibly matching TRBD2 (7 bases). The CDR3 totals 16 residues. The V end was cut by 10 bases, the J end by 2 bases, with 23 bases between. Germline assignment: CDR1 MNHEY and CDR2 SMNVEV (reference sequence).

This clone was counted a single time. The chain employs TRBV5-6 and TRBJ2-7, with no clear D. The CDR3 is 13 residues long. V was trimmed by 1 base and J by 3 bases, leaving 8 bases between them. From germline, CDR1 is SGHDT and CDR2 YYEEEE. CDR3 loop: CASSLPTVYEQYF. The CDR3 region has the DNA TGTGCCAGCAGCTTGCCTACGGTCTACGAGCAGTACTTC.

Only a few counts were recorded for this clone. In DNA form, the CDR3 reads TGTGCCAGCAGCTTAGCAACTAGCGGGAGTTTCAATGAGCAGTTCTTC. This sequence encodes CASSLATSGSFNEQFF. The V gene is TRBV7-9, the J gene TRBJ2-1, with 11 bases that match TRBD2. The CDR3 is 16 amino acids. CDR1 is SEHNR, CDR2 FQNEAQ, per germline (reference sequence). With 0 bases clipped from V and 6 bases from J, the junction kept 4 bases outside the gene matches.

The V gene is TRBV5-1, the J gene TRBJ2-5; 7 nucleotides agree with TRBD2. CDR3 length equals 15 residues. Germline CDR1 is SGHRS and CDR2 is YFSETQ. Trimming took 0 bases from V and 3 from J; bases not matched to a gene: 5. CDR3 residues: CASSLESGREETQYF. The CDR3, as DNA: TGCGCCAGCAGCTTGGAGTCAGGGAGGGAAGAGACCCAGTACTTC.

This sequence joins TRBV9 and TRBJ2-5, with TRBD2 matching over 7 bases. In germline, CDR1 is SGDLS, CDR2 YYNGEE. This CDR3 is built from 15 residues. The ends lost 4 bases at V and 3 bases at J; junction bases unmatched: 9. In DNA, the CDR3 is TGTGCCAGCAGCCCCCGTGTTGGGGGGGAAGAGACCCAGTACTTC. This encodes CASSPRVGGEETQYF.

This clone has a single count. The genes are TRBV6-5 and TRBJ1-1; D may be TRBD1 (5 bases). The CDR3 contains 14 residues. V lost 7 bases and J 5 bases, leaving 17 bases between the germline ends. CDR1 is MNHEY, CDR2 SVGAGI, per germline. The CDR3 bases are TGTGCCAGCACTCGAACGGGGAGGGGTACTGAAGCTTTCTTT. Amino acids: CASTRTGRGTEAFF.

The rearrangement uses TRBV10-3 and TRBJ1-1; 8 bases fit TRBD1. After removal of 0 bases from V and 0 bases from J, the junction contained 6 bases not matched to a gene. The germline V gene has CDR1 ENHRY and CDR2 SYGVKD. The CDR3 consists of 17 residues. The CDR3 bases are TGTGCCATCAGTGAGTCTGTAACAGGGGGGCTGAACACTGAAGCTTTCTTT. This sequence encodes CAISESVTGGLNTEAFF.

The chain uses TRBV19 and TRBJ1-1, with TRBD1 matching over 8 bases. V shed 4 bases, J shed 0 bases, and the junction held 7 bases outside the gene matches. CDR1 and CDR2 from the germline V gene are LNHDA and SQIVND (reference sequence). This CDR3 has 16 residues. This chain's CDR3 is CASSRYTGGLNTEAFF. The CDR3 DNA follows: TGTGCCAGTAGTAGGTACACAGGGGGTTTGAACACTGAAGCTTTCTTT.

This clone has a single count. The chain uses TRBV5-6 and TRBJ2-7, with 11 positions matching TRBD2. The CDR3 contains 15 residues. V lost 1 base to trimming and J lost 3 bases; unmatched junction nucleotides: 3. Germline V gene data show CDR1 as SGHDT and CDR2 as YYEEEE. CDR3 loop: CASSLRTSGRYEQYF. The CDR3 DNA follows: TGTGCCAGCAGCTTGAGGACTAGCGGGCGCTACGAGCAGTACTTC.

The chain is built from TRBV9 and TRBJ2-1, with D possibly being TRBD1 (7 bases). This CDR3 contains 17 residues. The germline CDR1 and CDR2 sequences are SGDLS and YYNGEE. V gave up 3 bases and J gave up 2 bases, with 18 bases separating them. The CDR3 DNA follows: TGTGCCAGCAGCGCGATAATCGGAGGGGGCGCCTACAATGAGCAGTTCTTC. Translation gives CASSAIIGGGAYNEQFF.

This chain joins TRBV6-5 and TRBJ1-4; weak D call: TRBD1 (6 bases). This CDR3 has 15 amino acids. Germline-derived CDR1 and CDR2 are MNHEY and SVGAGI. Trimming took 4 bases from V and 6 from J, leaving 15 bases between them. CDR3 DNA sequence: TGTGCCAGCAGTTCCGGGACACCGGCGGATGAAAAACTGTTTTTT. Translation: CASSSGTPADEKLFF.

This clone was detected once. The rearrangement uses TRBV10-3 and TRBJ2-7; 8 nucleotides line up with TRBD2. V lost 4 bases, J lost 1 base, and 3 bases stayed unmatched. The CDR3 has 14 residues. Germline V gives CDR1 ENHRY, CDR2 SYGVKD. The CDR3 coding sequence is TGTGCCATCAGTGGGGTAGCGGGGTCCTACGAGCAGTACTTC. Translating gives CAISGVAGSYEQYF.